This T cell receptor beta chain was retrieved from a study of OX40 agonist ivuxolimab in advanced cancers. In the study overall: Subjects had a mean age of roughly 57 years, with a range of about 20 to 85; just over 80% were male.

Here immunoSEQ multiplex PCR was the method, and the copy in TCRdb shows in-frame clones only, minus some. This table holds tens of thousands of clones, 81% found once. The origin of this receptor is an adult with an advanced solid tumor such as melanoma, head and neck, liver or kidney cancer. The sequencing here drew on CD4+ or CD8+ T cells sorted from blood, taken in a trial of the OX40 agonist ivuxolimab.

CDR3 in DNA: TGCGCCAGCAGCTTGACAGTACCGGGACAGGGGGCCACTGAAGCTTTCTTT. This encodes CASSLTVPGQGATEAFF. This chain links TRBV5-1 with TRBJ1-1, with 12 bases matching TRBD1. The CDR3 spans 17 residues. Germline values: CDR1 SGHRS, CDR2 YFSETQ. With V trimmed by 1 base and J by 4 bases, 8 bases remained unmatched.